A selection of T cell receptor beta chains follows, all from one sample in a study of cytomegalovirus exposure and HLA in healthy donors. The repertoire was sequenced with immunoSEQ multiplex PCR; TCRdb's copy has only in-frame clones and lacks some. This repertoire includes about 100,000 clones. Material: PBMCs. These receptor sequences come from a man aged 45 to 65 in good health and CMV-seronegative. The CDR3 runs from the conserved cysteine through the conserved F or W. D genes are given only for firm matches.

TRBD1,TRBJ1-1,TRBV5-6,TGTGCCAGCAGCTTGGGACATGGGACAGGGGTGAACACTGAAGCTTTCTTT,CASSLGHGTGVNTEAFF
TRBD2,TRBJ2-5,TRBV4-2,TGTGCCAGCAGCCAAGAAGGGACGGGACTAGCCCAAGAGACCCAGTACTTC,CASSQEGTGLAQETQYF
.,TRBJ1-4,TRBV18,TGTGCCAGCTCAATCCAGGGCGCAACTAATGAAAAACTGTTTTTT,CASSIQGATNEKLFF
.,TRBJ1-2,TRBV20-1,TGCAGTGCTACCGAGGGTGGTGGCTACACCTTC,CSATEGGGYTF
TRBD2,TRBJ2-1,TRBV18,TGTGCCAGCTCACCGGTGCGGGGGGGTTTTGATGAGCAGTTCTTC,CASSPVRGGFDEQFF
TRBD1,TRBJ2-1,TRBV10-3,TGTGCCATCACTCCGGGACAGGGGAACTACAATGAGCAGTTCTTC,CAITPGQGNYNEQFF
TRBD2,TRBJ2-5,TRBV5-4,TGTGCCAGCAGCCTGGTGAAGCGGGGGCAAGAGACCCAGTACTTC,CASSLVKRGQETQYF
TRBD2,TRBJ2-1,TRBV5-6,TGTGCCAGCAGCTTGGTAGCGGGGGGGCGTAATGAGCAGTTCTTC,CASSLVAGGRNEQFF
TRBD1,TRBJ1-1,TRBV6-5,TGTGCCAGCAGTTACGGGACAGGGGGGAACACTGAAGCTTTCTTT,CASSYGTGGNTEAFF
TRBD1,TRBJ1-5,TRBV23-1,TGCGCCAGCTGCCGGGACAGGCGCTTTCAGCCCCAGCATTTT,CASCRDRRFQPQHF
.,TRBJ1-1,TRBV4-1,TGCGCCAGCAGCCTAAGAACACGGGTGAACACTGAAGCTTTCTTT,CASSLRTRVNTEAFF
.,TRBJ1-2,TRBV6-5,TGTGCCAGCAGACAGCCTGCTAACTATGGCTACACCTTC,CASRQPANYGYTF
TRBD1,TRBJ2-1,TRBV19,TGTGCCAGTAGTGAAGGGACAGGAACGCATTTACCCTACAATGAGCAGTTCTTC,CASSEGTGTHLPYNEQFF
TRBD1,TRBJ1-3,TRBV4-2,TGTGCCAGCAGCCTGCCCTCCGGGACAGAAGGCTCTGGAAACACCATATATTTT,CASSLPSGTEGSGNTIYF
.,TRBJ1-3,TRBV4-1,TGCGCCAGCAGCCAAGAGGGGACATTTGGCTCTGGAAACACCATATATTTT,CASSQEGTFGSGNTIYF
TRBD1,TRBJ1-2,TRBV5-5,TGTGCCAGCAGCTCCACCGGGACAGCCTATGGCTACACCTTC,CASSSTGTAYGYTF
TRBD1,TRBJ1-2,TRBV6-5,TGTGCCAGCAGTTACCATGAGGGGACAGGGAAGTTTGGCTACACCTTC,CASSYHEGTGKFGYTF
.,TRBJ1-1,TRBV10-3,TGTGCCATCAGTAAACAGGGTTTTGGCACTGAAGCTTTCTTT,CAISKQGFGTEAFF
.,TRBJ2-5,TRBV11-3,TGTGCCAGCTCTAACCGGGAAGAGACCCAGTACTTC,CASSNREETQYF
.,TRBJ1-6,TRBV7-2,TGTGCCAGCAGCTTCGCCGGGGTCGGATCACCCCTCCACTTT,CASSFAGVGSPLHF
.,TRBJ2-7,TRBV6-1,TGTGCCAGCAGTGCCCAACGGGATGGGAAGTACGAGCAGTACTTC,CASSAQRDGKYEQYF
.,TRBJ2-3,TRBV5-6,TGTGCCAGCAGTCCAACCCCGGGGACTAGCACAGATACGCAGTATTTT,CASSPTPGTSTDTQYF
TRBD1,TRBJ1-2,TRBV6-5,TGTGCCAGCAGACGCGGACAGGGGGTGGGTGGCTACACCTTC,CASRRGQGVGGYTF
.,TRBJ2-7,TRBV13,TGTGCCAGCAGACCGGTTTCTACAGGATTATACGAGCAGTACTTC,CASRPVSTGLYEQYF
TRBD1,TRBJ2-1,TRBV5-6,TGTGCCAGCAGCTCAGGGGGCATTATCACCTACAATGAGCAGTTCTTC,CASSSGGIITYNEQFF
TRBD1,TRBJ1-5,TRBV9,TGTGCCAGCAGCGTAGGGACAGGGGTTCAGCCCCAGCATTTT,CASSVGTGVQPQHF
.,TRBJ2-3,TRBV4-1,TGCGCCAGCAGCCAAGTGAAGCCTGATACGCAGTATTTT,CASSQVKPDTQYF
TRBD1,TRBJ2-7,TRBV19,TGTGCCAGTAGTACAACAGGGGGCTACGAGCAGTACTTC,CASSTTGGYEQYF
TRBD1,TRBJ2-7,TRBV7-2,TGTGCCAGCAGCTTAATGACAGGGGGGGCCTACGAGCAGTACTTC,CASSLMTGGAYEQYF
.,TRBJ1-1,TRBV2,TGTGCCAGCAGTGAACCCCGCAGGGAGAACACTGAAGCTTTCTTT,CASSEPRRENTEAFF
TRBD1,TRBJ1-1,TRBV9,TGTGCCAGCAGCCCTGGGACAGGGGGCGGAACTGAAGCTTTCTTT,CASSPGTGGGTEAFF
TRBD2,TRBJ2-3,TRBV6-1,TGTGCCAGCAGGGCTAGCGGGGACACAGATACGCAGTATTTT,CASRASGDTDTQYF
TRBD2,TRBJ2-7,TRBV2,TGTGCCAGCGCTGGACTAGAAGGCTACGAGCAGTACTTC,CASAGLEGYEQYF
.,TRBJ1-1,TRBV6-1,TGTGCCAGCAGTGAATCGGGAAGGAGCACTGAAGCTTTCTTT,CASSESGRSTEAFF
TRBD1,TRBJ1-4,TRBV19,TGTGCCAGTAGTAGAGGGACAGGGAGGAGTGAAAAACTGTTTTTT,CASSRGTGRSEKLFF
.,TRBJ2-5,TRBV5-1,TGCGCCAGCAGCCCGGATCCGCAGGGACAAGAGGCCCAGTACTTC,CASSPDPQGQEAQYF
TRBD1,TRBJ1-1,TRBV5-1,TGCGCCAGCAGCTTGGCCAGACAGGGAGAGGAAGCTTTCTTT,CASSLARQGEEAFF
TRBD1,TRBJ1-4,TRBV6-1,TGTGCCAGCAGATACCCGGGAGGGGGCGCGGGGAAACTGTTTTTT,CASRYPGGGAGKLFF
.,TRBJ1-5,TRBV19,TGTGCCAGTAGTATCCGAGATAGCAATCAGCCCCAGCATTTT,CASSIRDSNQPQHF
TRBD1,TRBJ1-1,TRBV11-2,TGTGCCAGCAGCAACCGGGACAGCCCGAACACTGAAGCTTTCTTT,CASSNRDSPNTEAFF
.,TRBJ1-1,TRBV12-5,TGTGCTAGTGGCGCGGGGTTCAACACTGAAGCTTTCTTT,CASGAGFNTEAFF
TRBD1,TRBJ2-3,TRBV4-1,TGCGCCAGCAGCCACGGACCGGAAACAGGGGGTAGTATAGATACGCAGTATTTT,CASSHGPETGGSIDTQYF